This T cell receptor beta chain was sequenced during a study of human T cells and chemical hapten exposure. Overall study context: Across the whole study, which lasted roughly 24 weeks, patients were given diphenylcyclopropenone on the scalp once a week. Study results and caveats: With patch test score, the counts of PT1 expanded TCRs showed a positive correlation. Having alopecia, the donors may differ immunologically from healthy people.

This clonotype was found many times. Its antigen is unknown. TCRdb passed the RACE reads through MiXCR, listing each CDR3 protein once. This sample has tens of thousands of distinct CDR3 sequences, with about an eighth found just once. Trimming stripped 3 bases from V and 0 bases from J, with 8 bases between. The CDR3 totals 15 residues. Per germline, CDR1 SGHVS and CDR2 FQNEAQ. Time point given: patch test 1, 2 weeks after DPC sensitization. Treatment here: therapeutic diphenylcyclopropenone sensitization with weekly scalp DPC. The J gene is TRBJ2-2, the V gene TRBV7-8; D remains ambiguous. The sequence was obtained from a woman aged 55-69 years with alopecia areata. Some clones in this sample may be carry-over from other donors' samples. This specimen consisted of whole blood, obtained in connection with sensitization to the hapten diphenylcyclopropenone (DPC). The CDR3 DNA reads as TGTGCCAGCAGCTTCTACGGAACGAACACCGGGGAGCTGTTTTTT. Its translation: CASSFYGTNTGELFF.